The next 26 T cell receptor beta chains were all read from a single sample in a study of cytomegalovirus exposure and HLA in healthy donors. The table came from immunoSEQ multiplex PCR; TCRdb's copy has only in-frame clones and leaves some out. The sample holds about 280,000 clones, roughly 90% seen once. The source material was PBMCs. These receptors were taken from a young woman in good health and CMV-seronegative.

This clone has just one count. The J gene is TRBJ2-7, the V gene TRBV5-4; tentatively, D is TRBD2 (6 bases). The V end was cut by 5 bases, the J end by 2 bases, with 14 bases between. CDR1 is SGHNT and CDR2 is YYREEE in the germline V gene (reference sequence). The CDR3 consists of 14 residues. CDR3 in amino acids: CASSTLAMPYEQYF. The CDR3 region has the DNA TGTGCCAGCAGTACTCTAGCGATGCCCTACGAGCAGTACTTC.

J is TRBJ2-3 and V is TRBV28, with D perhaps TRBD2 (6 bases). V lost 5 bases to trimming and J lost 2 bases, with 17 bases between them. The CDR3 covers 16 residues. Germline lookup yields CDR1 MDHEN and CDR2 SYDVKM. CDR3 sequence: CASSPLGAGNTDTQYF. The CDR3 nucleotides read TGTGCCAGCAGTCCCCTAGGGGCGGGAAACACAGATACGCAGTATTTT.

This chain connects TRBV7-2 to TRBJ2-7; the match to TRBD2 covers 11 bases. CDR3 length: 14 amino acids. V lost 5 bases and J lost 11; bases outside the gene matches: 11. Looked up from germline, CDR1 is SGHTA and CDR2 is FQGNSA. CDR3 DNA sequence: TGTGCCAGCAGCCCCCTAGCGGGAGGACCCCCCGAGTACTTC. Translated, it gives CASSPLAGGPPEYF.

V gene TRBV2 combines with J gene TRBJ2-2; 13 positions match TRBD2. After removal of 7 bases from V and 7 bases from J, the junction contained 9 bases not matched to a gene. The germline V gene encodes CDR1 SNHLY and CDR2 FYNNEI. This CDR3 has 16 amino acids. The DNA of the CDR3 is TGTGCCAGCACTATGGGACTAGCGGGACGGGGCGGGGAGCTGTTTTTT. Amino acid sequence: CASTMGLAGRGGELFF.

V gene TRBV7-9 combines with J gene TRBJ2-1; a weak D match, TRBD2 (6 bases). CDR3 length equals 16 residues. Germline V gene lookup returns CDR1 SEHNR and CDR2 FQNEAQ (reference sequence). Between the trimmed V and J ends, which lost 1 base and 4 bases, there was a span of 14 bases. CDR3 residues: CASSLVLGEAYNEQFF. The CDR3 DNA sequence: TGTGCCAGCAGCTTAGTTCTCGGGGAGGCTTACAATGAGCAGTTCTTC.

V gene TRBV7-3 combines with J gene TRBJ2-3; 11 nucleotides line up with TRBD1. CDR1 is SGHTA, CDR2 FQGTGA, per germline. V shed 5 bases and J 6 bases; nucleotides not matched to a gene: 4. There are 14 residues in the CDR3. As DNA, the CDR3 is TGTGCCAGCAGCCCGGGACAGGGGGTGGATACGCAGTATTTT. Residues: CASSPGQGVDTQYF.

The chain carries TRBV4-1 and TRBJ1-1; possible D gene TRBD1, 6 bases. Per germline, CDR1 MGHRA and CDR2 YSYEKL. The V and J ends lost 2 bases and 10 bases respectively, with 11 bases between them. The length of the CDR3 is 12 residues. CDR3 coding DNA: TGCGCCAGCAGCCAATACGGGACAACAGCTTTCTTT. Translated: CASSQYGTTAFF.

CDR3 coding DNA: TGTGCCAGCAGCGCCCGCGGAGGTTCACCCCTCCACTTT. Its translation is CASSARGGSPLHF. The rearrangement uses TRBV9 and TRBJ1-6; D gene unclear. Trimming shortened V by 3 bases and J by 9 bases, and 10 bases separated the two germline ends. The CDR3 runs to 13 residues. Germline assignment: CDR1 SGDLS and CDR2 YYNGEE.

In its sample, this clone was seen a few times. The V gene is TRBV10-2, the J gene TRBJ1-2; possibly TRBD1 for D (6 bases). Looked up from germline, CDR1 is WSHSY and CDR2 is SAAADI. This CDR3 contains 14 residues. Trimming cost V 7 bases and J 3 bases, with 15 bases left between them. The CDR3 DNA follows: TGCGCCAGCAAGGGGGGGACCTTCGACTATGGCTACACCTTC. Its protein is CASKGGTFDYGYTF.

V usage is TRBV5-1 and J usage is TRBJ1-1, with a possible D match to TRBD1 (5 bases). V was shortened by 1 base and J by 0 bases, with 10 bases between the two germline ends. Germline values: CDR1 SGHRS, CDR2 YFSETQ. This CDR3 is 15 amino acids long. The CDR3 bases are TGCGCCAGCAGCTTGCGTCCAGGGATGAACACTGAAGCTTTCTTT. Translating gives CASSLRPGMNTEAFF.

This clone was observed a single time. J is TRBJ1-2 and V is TRBV5-1, with TRBD1 matching over 8 bases. There are 13 residues in the CDR3. Germline values: CDR1 SGHRS, CDR2 YFSETQ. With 8 bases clipped from V and 7 bases from J, the junction kept 10 bases outside the gene matches. CDR3 coding DNA: TGCGCCAGAAGCAGGCAGGGGGCCTTTGGCTACACCTTC. Its translation is CARSRQGAFGYTF.

V is TRBV18 and J is TRBJ2-3; D gene uncertain. V lost 2 bases to trimming and J lost 6 bases, with 12 bases between them. The CDR3 is 14 amino acids. Germline CDR1 is KGHSH and CDR2 is LQKENI. The DNA of the CDR3 is TGTGCCAGCTCACCAGCGCGGAGTATCGATACGCAGTATTTT. Translation: CASSPARSIDTQYF.

This clone has only one observation. The chain recombines TRBV5-6 with TRBJ2-2; 14 nucleotides align to TRBD2. Germline-derived CDR1 and CDR2 are SGHDT and YYEEEE. J lost 1 base, V lost 4 bases, and 3 bases had no gene match. This CDR3 contains 17 residues. The CDR3 DNA is TGTGCCAGCAGCCCGGGACTAGCGGGAGTGAACACCGGGGAGCTGTTTTTT. It encodes CASSPGLAGVNTGELFF.

The gene calls are TRBV6-5 and TRBJ2-1; D might be TRBD1 (5 bases). Trimming cost V 0 bases and J 8 bases, with 17 bases left between them. Germline values: CDR1 MNHEY, CDR2 SVGAGI. The CDR3 runs to 16 residues. CDR3 sequence: CASSYSIFGLTDEQFF. CDR3 nucleotide sequence: TGTGCCAGCAGTTACTCGATTTTCGGTCTGACAGATGAGCAGTTCTTC.

The chain has TRBV28 and TRBJ1-5, with 11 bases that match TRBD1. Trimming at V came to 0 bases and at J to 5 bases, leaving 9 bases not matched to a gene. Germline-derived CDR1 and CDR2 are MDHEN and SYDVKM. CDR3 size: 18 residues. The CDR3 DNA follows: TGTGCCAGCAGTTTATGGGACAGGGGGCGGGTAAAGGATCAGCCCCAGCATTTT. This codes for CASSLWDRGRVKDQPQHF.

The chain combines TRBV28 with TRBJ2-7, with D unclear. This CDR3 has 11 residues. V gave up 3 bases and J gave up 6 bases, with 6 bases separating them. Germline values: CDR1 MDHEN, CDR2 SYDVKM. The CDR3 nucleotides are TGTGCCAGCAGTTTCCGTTCCGAGCAGTACTTC. Amino acids: CASSFRSEQYF.

The chain joins TRBV27 to TRBJ2-7; D gene unclear. This CDR3 has 14 amino acids. V was pared by 8 bases and J by 0 bases, with 14 bases between. CDR1 and CDR2 from the germline V gene are MNHEY and SMNVEV (reference sequence). The CDR3 loop reads CASAQRLNSYEQYF. CDR3 sequence (DNA): TGTGCCAGCGCTCAGAGGTTAAACTCCTACGAGCAGTACTTC.

V usage is TRBV7-2 and J usage is TRBJ2-3; the match to TRBD2 covers 7 bases. The J segment lost 3 bases and the V segment lost 5 bases, leaving 8 bases of the junction unmatched. The CDR3 is 15 amino acids. The V gene's germline CDR1 is SGHTA and CDR2 FQGNSA. As DNA, the CDR3 is TGTGCCAGCAGCCCGGGGAGGGTTGTGACAGATACGCAGTATTTT. As protein: CASSPGRVVTDTQYF.

The chain links TRBV15 to TRBJ1-2, with 9 nucleotides matching TRBD1. Trimming removed 4 bases from V and 6 bases from J; junction bases left unmatched: 6. The CDR3 loop spans 14 amino acids. CDR1 LNHNV and CDR2 YYDKDF come from the germline V gene (reference sequence). Here the CDR3 reads CATSTRTGENGYTF. CDR3 DNA sequence: TGTGCCACCAGCACCCGGACAGGGGAAAATGGCTACACCTTC.

The gene calls are TRBV13 and TRBJ2-5; D unresolved. In germline, CDR1 is PRHDT, CDR2 FYEKMQ (reference sequence). This CDR3 has 14 amino acids. The germline V and J ends were trimmed by 5 bases and 1 base, with 11 bases remaining between them. The CDR3 DNA reads TGTGCCAGCAGCCTATCCTTTGTCCAAGAGACCCAGTACTTC. Translation: CASSLSFVQETQYF.

The chain has TRBV15 and TRBJ1-4; D is undetermined. Looked up from germline, CDR1 is LNHNV and CDR2 is YYDKDF (reference sequence). The CDR3 consists of 13 residues. Trimming left V 5 bases short and J 0 bases short, with 4 bases between. Here the CDR3 DNA reads TGTGCCACCAGCCAGTCAACTAATGAAAAACTGTTTTTT. This encodes CATSQSTNEKLFF.

The chain uses TRBV19 and TRBJ1-2; tentatively, D is TRBD1 (6 bases). The CDR3 runs 14 residues. V shed 6 bases and J shed 3 bases, with 14 bases lying between them. Germline V gene sequence: CDR1 LNHDA, CDR2 SQIVND (reference sequence). The CDR3 spells CASRSGAGDYGYTF. Here the CDR3 DNA reads TGTGCCAGTAGAAGTGGAGCAGGGGACTATGGCTACACCTTC. The variable domain in full, completed from reference TRBV19 and TRBJ1-2, reads DGGITQSPKYLFRKEGQNVTLSCEQNLNHDAMYWYRQDPGQGLRLIYYSQIVNDFQKGDIAEGYSVSREKKESFPLTVTSAQKNPTAFYLCASRSGAGDYGYTFGSGTRLTVV.

The chain carries TRBV12-5 and TRBJ2-7; no clear D. CDR3 length equals 15 residues. Germline assignment: CDR1 LGHNT and CDR2 FRNRAP. V dropped 1 base and J dropped 0 bases, with 10 bases sitting between them. The CDR3 loop reads CASGLADWSSYEQYF. CDR3 bases: TGTGCTAGTGGTTTGGCCGATTGGAGCTCCTACGAGCAGTACTTC.

The chain links TRBV6-5 to TRBJ1-1; D is perhaps TRBD1 (6 bases). Deletions cut 2 bases from V and 5 bases from J, with 15 bases between. The CDR3 runs to 15 residues. The germline gives CDR1 MNHEY, CDR2 SVGAGI. The CDR3 bases are TGTGCCAGCAGTTACGCCGGGGGGGCAGGGACTGAAGCTTTCTTT. This codes for CASSYAGGAGTEAFF.

V and J are TRBV18 and TRBJ1-3, with a tentative D call TRBD1 (5 bases). Germline loops: CDR1 KGHSH, CDR2 LQKENI. Trimming removed 0 bases from V and 0 bases from J, with 9 bases in between. CDR3 length: 16 residues. The DNA of the CDR3 is TGTGCCAGCTCACCACCGGGGGACTACTCTGGAAACACCATATATTTT. Translating gives CASSPPGDYSGNTIYF.

CDR3 region: CASSYKNTAGGDQGPQHF. The CDR3 DNA follows: TGTGCCAGCAGTTATAAGAACACGGCAGGGGGTGATCAGGGGCCCCAGCATTTT. The chain is built from TRBV27 and TRBJ1-5; TRBD1 aligns across 7 bases. Germline V gene sequence: CDR1 MNHEY, CDR2 SMNVEV (reference sequence). The CDR3 runs to 18 residues. With V trimmed by 4 bases and J by 9 bases, 21 bases remained unmatched.